Below are 23 T cell receptor beta chains sequenced from a single sample in a study of human T cells and chemical hapten exposure. From the RACE reads, TCRdb called clonotypes with MiXCR, one entry per CDR3 protein. This repertoire shows around 380,000 distinct CDR3 sequences, around 4.8% found once; its top ten account for approximately 2.3%. The time point here: patch test 1, 2 weeks after DPC sensitization. Treatment here: therapeutic diphenylcyclopropenone sensitization with weekly scalp DPC. The sample in question was whole blood, obtained in connection with sensitization to the hapten diphenylcyclopropenone (DPC). Receptors originate from a woman aged 45 to 65 with alopecia areata. Some clones in this sample may be carry-over from other donors' samples.

V usage is TRBV28 and J usage is TRBJ1-2; D unclear. The CDR3 has 13 amino acids. V lost 7 bases and J lost 2, with 11 bases in between. Germline V CDR1 and CDR2: MDHEN, SYDVKM. As DNA, the CDR3 is TGTGCCAGCACCGAGGGAACAAACTATGGCTACACCTTC. Amino acid sequence: CASTEGTNYGYTF.

In this sample, this clonotype turned up many times. The rearrangement links TRBV15 to TRBJ1-2, with D unclear. CDR1 and CDR2 (germline): LNHNV, YYDKDF (reference sequence). Trimming left V 0 bases short and J 6 bases short, with 5 bases between. The CDR3 is made up of 12 amino acids. The CDR3 DNA reads TGTGCCACCAGCAGAGATCGGGATGGCTACACCTTC. Translated: CATSRDRDGYTF.

A note on this clonotype: A much larger clone is a single base away; this may be a read error. The genes are TRBV15 and TRBJ1-3; D gene ambiguous. Germline loops: CDR1 LNHNV, CDR2 YYDKDF (reference sequence). This CDR3 is built from 17 residues. The V gene lost 0 bases and the J gene lost 2 bases, with 14 bases spanning the gap. The DNA for the CDR3 is TGTGCCACCAGCAGAGATCTGGGGAGGGCCACTGGAAACACCATATATTTT. Protein sequence: CATSRDLGRATGNTIYF.

Many counts were recorded for this clonotype. This chain uses TRBV7-2 with TRBJ2-7; D is unresolved. Germline loops: CDR1 SGHTA, CDR2 FQGNSA. The CDR3 extends over 12 amino acids. V was trimmed by 0 bases and J by 4 bases, leaving 4 bases between them. The CDR3 spells CASSLAWYEQYF. In nucleotides, the CDR3 is TGTGCCAGCAGCTTAGCGTGGTACGAGCAGTACTTC.

This chain joins TRBV29-1 and TRBJ2-3; 11 bases are a match to TRBD2. This CDR3 is built from 16 residues. CDR1 and CDR2 from the germline V gene are SQVTM and ANQGSEA. V dropped 4 bases and J dropped 4; count of bases not matched to a gene: 10. The CDR3 sequence: CSVVPLELAGADTQYF. The CDR3 DNA reads as TGCAGCGTTGTTCCCCTCGAACTAGCGGGAGCAGATACGCAGTATTTT.

This clonotype was counted a few times. V and J are TRBV7-9 and TRBJ2-7; D perhaps matches TRBD2 (6 bases). The V gene lost 2 bases and the J gene lost 7 bases, with 12 bases spanning the gap. Per germline, CDR1 SEHNR and CDR2 FQNEAQ (reference sequence). The CDR3 sequence is 13 residues long. The DNA of the CDR3 is TGTGCCAGCAGCTTACGGGAGCTGGAGGAGCAGTACTTC. This translates into CASSLRELEEQYF.

This clonotype was counted between two and nine times. The CDR3 coding sequence is TGTGCCAGCAGCGTCCACCGGGACAGGGGAACCTACGAGCAGTACTTC. Translating it yields CASSVHRDRGTYEQYF. The chain joins TRBV9 to TRBJ2-7; 10 nucleotides align to TRBD1. V lost 2 bases and J lost 2; bases outside the gene matches: 7. This CDR3 spans 16 amino acids. Germline lookup yields CDR1 SGDLS and CDR2 YYNGEE.

On this clonotype: Given a much more abundant clone one base away, this may be a read error. V and J are TRBV2 and TRBJ2-3, with a possible D match to TRBD2 (5 bases). The CDR3 loop spans 11 amino acids. The V end was cut by 6 bases, the J end by 7 bases, with 8 bases between. Per germline, CDR1 SNHLY and CDR2 FYNNEI. The CDR3 region is CASREVNTQYF. The CDR3 DNA reads as TGTGCCAGCAGGGAGGTGAATACGCAGTATTTT.

The rearrangement links TRBV20-1 to TRBJ2-3, with no clear D. The V gene's germline CDR1 is DFQATT and CDR2 SNEGSKA (reference sequence). The CDR3 runs to 12 residues. Between the trimmed V and J ends, which lost 3 bases and 1 base, there was a span of 5 bases. The CDR3 is CSARIGTDTQYF. The CDR3, as DNA: TGCAGTGCTAGGATAGGCACAGATACGCAGTATTTT.

This clonotype has at least ten counts. The V call is TRBV10-3, the J call TRBJ2-1; D might be TRBD2 (5 bases). In germline, CDR1 is ENHRY, CDR2 SYGVKD. There are 14 residues in the CDR3. The V gene lost 5 bases and the J gene lost 12 bases, with 20 bases spanning the gap. As DNA, the CDR3 is TGTGCCATCAGTCCCAGCGGCCCCAACGAAAGGCAGTTCTTC. Its protein product is CAISPSGPNERQFF.

This clonotype was observed many times. The J gene is TRBJ2-3, the V gene TRBV3-1, with D perhaps matching TRBD1 (6 bases). The CDR3 is 15 amino acids. V was clipped by 0 bases and J by 6 bases, with 13 bases between them. Germline V CDR1 and CDR2: LGHDT, YNNKEL (reference sequence). DNA for the CDR3: TGTGCCAGCAGCCAAGAACAGGGAGTAGTTGATACGCAGTATTTT. Translation gives CASSQEQGVVDTQYF.

In its sample, this clonotype was seen many times. The chain employs TRBV28 and TRBJ1-5; a weak D match, TRBD1 (6 bases). V was pared by 3 bases and J by 5 bases, with 14 bases between. This CDR3 comprises 15 residues. Germline loops: CDR1 MDHEN, CDR2 SYDVKM. The CDR3 region is CASSFARGAHQPQHF. The CDR3 coding sequence is TGTGCCAGCAGTTTTGCCAGGGGCGCACATCAGCCCCAGCATTTT.

This clonotype was observed at least ten times. The V and J genes are TRBV4-1 and TRBJ2-5; weak D call: TRBD2 (7 bases). The V end was cut by 1 base, the J end by 4 bases, with 10 bases between. Germline CDR1 MGHRA, CDR2 YSYEKL. CDR3 length equals 14 residues. The CDR3 is CASSQVGGRETQYF. Here the CDR3 DNA reads TGCGCCAGCAGCCAAGTCGGGGGGCGAGAGACCCAGTACTTC.

This clonotype was detected a few times. The chain joins TRBV5-4 to TRBJ2-5, with TRBD2 as a possible D gene (5 bases). The CDR3 sequence is 14 residues long. Between the trimmed V and J ends, which lost 2 bases and 0 bases, there was a span of 8 bases. Germline-derived CDR1 and CDR2 are SGHNT and YYREEE (reference sequence). DNA for the CDR3: TGTGCCAGCAGCTTTCGCGGGCACCAAGAGACCCAGTACTTC. This translates into CASSFRGHQETQYF. The whole variable domain, filled in from reference TRBV5-4 and TRBJ2-5, reads ETGVTQSPTHLIKTRGQQVTLRCSSQSGHNTVSWYQQALGQGPQFIFQYYREEENGRGNFPPRFSGLQFPNYSSELNVNALELDDSALYLCASSFRGHQETQYFGPGTRLLVL.

This clonotype was seen repeatedly, ten times or more. This chain uses TRBV30 with TRBJ1-1, with D tentatively TRBD1 (6 bases). CDR1 is GTSNPN and CDR2 is SVGIG in the germline V gene (reference sequence). The CDR3 has 15 amino acids. V was pared by 4 bases and J by 4 bases, with 19 bases between. DNA for the CDR3: TGTGCCTGGACCCGGATACTGGGGGCGAGCACTGAAGCTTTCTTT. This gives the protein CAWTRILGASTEAFF.

This clonotype was seen repeatedly, ten times or more. The chain uses TRBV21-1 and TRBJ1-5. TRBV21-1 is labeled a pseudogene. The CDR3 length is 15 residues. The CDR3 is CASSKWEGSNQPQHF. For the CDR3, the DNA is TGTGCCAGCAGCAAATGGGAGGGGAGCAATCAGCCCCAGCATTTT.

The chain employs TRBV20-1 and TRBJ1-1; possible D gene TRBD1, 5 bases. Germline V lookup: CDR1 DFQATT, CDR2 SNEGSKA (reference sequence). V shed 3 bases and J shed 4 bases, with 18 bases lying between them. This CDR3 comprises 15 residues. The CDR3 DNA follows: TGCAGTGCTAGGGACCGACAGCGGGCTCGCACTGAAGCTTTCTTT. This encodes CSARDRQRARTEAFF.

In this sample, this clonotype turned up many times. The gene calls are TRBV28 and TRBJ1-5; unclear D gene. The V end lost 3 bases, the J end lost 3 bases, and 9 bases lay between the germline ends. The CDR3 covers 14 residues. Germline CDR1 and CDR2: MDHEN and SYDVKM. The CDR3 loop reads CASSFVQNNQPQHF. Written as DNA, the CDR3 is TGTGCCAGCAGTTTCGTACAGAACAATCAGCCCCAGCATTTT.

The chain employs TRBV20-1 and TRBJ2-1; 11 bases are a match to TRBD2. This CDR3 has 14 residues. With V trimmed by 5 bases and J by 3 bases, 3 bases remained unmatched. Per the germline V gene, CDR1 is DFQATT and CDR2 is SNEGSKA (reference sequence). The CDR3 DNA is TGCAGTGCTGGCGGACTAGCGGGCTACAATGAGCAGTTCTTC. Protein sequence: CSAGGLAGYNEQFF.

In its sample, this clonotype was seen many times. The J gene is TRBJ1-2, the V gene TRBV18; 7 bases align to TRBD1. From germline, CDR1 is KGHSH and CDR2 LQKENI. Trimming cost V 4 bases and J 4 bases; bases outside gene matches: 6. The CDR3 runs to 14 residues. CDR3 sequence (DNA): TGTGCCAGCTCACTTAAGACAGGGTCCTATGGCTACACCTTC. Its protein product is CASSLKTGSYGYTF.

There are a few counts of this clonotype. The chain has TRBV3-1 and TRBJ2-1; D remains unclear. Germline V CDR1 and CDR2: LGHDT, YNNKEL (reference sequence). The CDR3 runs 13 residues. Trimming cost V 0 bases and J 8 bases, with 8 bases left between them. The CDR3 loop is CASSQEHGYEQFF. The CDR3 DNA follows: TGTGCCAGCAGCCAAGAGCACGGGTATGAGCAGTTCTTC.

This clonotype was counted between two and nine times. The J gene is TRBJ1-3, the V gene TRBV6-2 or TRBV6-3; D unclear. Germline V lookup: CDR1 MNHEY, CDR2 SVGEGT. Trimming left V 7 bases short and J 0 bases short, with 13 bases between. The CDR3 covers 15 residues. In nucleotides, the CDR3 is TGTGCCAGCATGGAGAACCTCCGCTCTGGAAACACCATATATTTT. Protein: CASMENLRSGNTIYF.

The V and J genes are TRBV29-1 and TRBJ2-7; TRBD2 matches 11 bases. Trimming took 4 bases from V and 6 from J; bases not matched to a gene: 11. The CDR3 covers 15 residues. CDR1 SQVTM and CDR2 ANQGSEA come from the germline V gene. Here the CDR3 reads CSVGASGRQGGEQYF. For the CDR3, the DNA is TGCAGCGTTGGGGCTAGCGGGAGGCAGGGTGGCGAGCAGTACTTC.